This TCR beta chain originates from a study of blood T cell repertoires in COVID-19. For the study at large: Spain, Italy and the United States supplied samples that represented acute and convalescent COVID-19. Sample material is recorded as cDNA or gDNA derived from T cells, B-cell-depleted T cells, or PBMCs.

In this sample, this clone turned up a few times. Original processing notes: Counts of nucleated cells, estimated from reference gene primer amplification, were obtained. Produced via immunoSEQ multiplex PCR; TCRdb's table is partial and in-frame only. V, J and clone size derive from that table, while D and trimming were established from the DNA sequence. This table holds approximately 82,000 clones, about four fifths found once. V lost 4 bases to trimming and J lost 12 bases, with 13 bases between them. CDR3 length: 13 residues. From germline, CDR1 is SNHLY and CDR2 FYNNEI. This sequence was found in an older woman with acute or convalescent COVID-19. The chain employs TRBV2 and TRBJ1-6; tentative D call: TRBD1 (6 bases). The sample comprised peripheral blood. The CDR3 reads CASSVGGRGPLHF. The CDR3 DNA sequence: TGTGCCAGCAGTGTCGGGGGGCGGGGACCCCTCCACTTT. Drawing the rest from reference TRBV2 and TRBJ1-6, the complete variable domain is EPEVTQTPSHQVTQMGQEVILRCVPISNHLYFYWYRQILGQKVEFLVSFYNNEISEKSEIFDDQFSVERPDGSNFTLKIRSTKLEDSAMYFCASSVGGRGPLHFGNGTRLTVT.